Reported below is one T cell receptor beta chain. Its antigen is currently unknown. The sample belongs to a study of cytotoxic CD8 clonotypes in ibrutinib-treated CLL. Study as a whole: For this cohort, patients were some eleven relapsed/refractory and some 15 treatment-naive, while 17 were IGHV unmutated.

The CDR3 consists of 14 residues. CDR1 is SGHRS and CDR2 is YFSETQ in the germline V gene. V lost 2 bases, J lost 5 bases, and 2 bases stayed unmatched. Only in-frame clones appear in the TCRdb table, and some are missing; sequencing was by immunoSEQ multiplex PCR. The repertoire holds 200,000 to 250,000 clones, with roughly 73% as singletons. Notes on the study in general: Under treatment, the uncommon public clonotypes either contracted or remained stable.

V is TRBV5-1 and J is TRBJ2-1; 9 nucleotides agree with TRBD1. Sequenced here: PBMCs, sampled after 12 months of ibrutinib treatment. The receptor was isolated from a human donor with chronic lymphocytic leukemia. The CDR3 DNA reads as TGCGCCAGCAGCTTACAGGGGGCCAACAATGAGCAGTTCTTC. The encoded protein is CASSLQGANNEQFF.